The clone carrying this TCR beta chain has more than one count but fewer than ten. The antigen remains unidentified. These data come from a study of early T cells in non-severe SARS-CoV-2 infection. Across the whole study: With bulk RNA from unsorted whole blood as input, sequencing yielded unpaired chains.

Each cDNA molecule carried a unique molecular identifier. A single record per CDR3 protein comes from TCRdb applying MiXCR to the 5' RACE reads. The table shows roughly 100,000 distinct CDR3 sequences, with about 12% occurring only once. General study points: Private and CD4 specificities were missed by VDJdb matching, skewed to anti-spike CD8.

The germline gives CDR1 LNHNV, CDR2 YYDKDF (reference sequence). The CDR3 runs 16 residues. V lost 2 bases and J lost 2; bases outside the gene matches: 9. This TCR was sampled from an adult who was a healthcare worker with PCR-confirmed SARS-CoV-2 infection or an uninfected control (not recorded which). The specimen was whole blood, collected at baseline. V gene TRBV15 combines with J gene TRBJ2-7; 7 positions match TRBD2. CDR3 DNA sequence: TGTGCCACCAGCAGAATCGGGCGGGGGATAACCTACGAGCAGTACTTC. Its translation is CATSRIGRGITYEQYF. Full variable domain (outside the CDR3, taken from reference TRBV15 and TRBJ2-7): DAMVIQNPRYQVTQFGKPVTLSCSQTLNHNVMYWYQQKSSQAPKLLFHYYDKDFNNEADTPDNFQSRRPNTSFCFLDIRSPGLGDTAMYLCATSRIGRGITYEQYFGPGTRLTVT.